This T cell receptor beta chain was recorded in a study of human T cells and chemical hapten exposure. Time point noted: pre-sensitization, week 0. Treatment meaning: therapeutic diphenylcyclopropenone sensitization with weekly scalp DPC. The germline CDR1 and CDR2 sequences are MNHNY and SVGAGI (reference sequence). The CDR3 loop spans 15 amino acids. V was clipped by 2 bases and J by 11 bases, with 16 bases between them. MiXCR, run by TCRdb on the RACE reads, gives a single entry per CDR3 protein. This table has roughly 260,000 distinct CDR3 sequences, about 9% appearing once. The material was whole blood, obtained in connection with sensitization to the hapten diphenylcyclopropenone (DPC). The V call is TRBV6-6, the J call TRBJ1-6; D perhaps matches TRBD1 (5 bases). This receptor was identified in a woman aged 40 to 50 with alopecia areata. Some clones in this sample may be carry-over from other donors' samples. The CDR3 DNA is TGTGCCAGCAGTTACCCATCGGGGACCTCACCACCCCTCCACTTT. Translating gives CASSYPSGTSPPLHF.